The 27 T cell receptor beta chains presented below share a single source sample, sequenced in a study of breast tumors, draining lymph nodes, adjacent tissues. TCRdb re-derived calls from the multiplex PCR reads in MiXCR, one entry per CDR3 protein. The sample carries 150,000 to 200,000 distinct CDR3 sequences, 33% recorded once. The lymph nodes were axillary draining lymph nodes from breast cancer patients. Source material: axillary lymph node tissue. The source is a female donor with breast cancer. Some clones in this sample may be carry-over from other donors' samples.

This clonotype was picked up a small number of times. This sequence may be a read error, since a much larger clone differs from it by one base. The chain uses TRBV6-5 and TRBJ2-5; D not certain. Germline V gene sequence: CDR1 MNHEY, CDR2 SVGAGI. The CDR3 spans 15 residues. The CDR3 bases are TGTGCCAGCAGTTACTCGTGGGCGAGGCAAGAGACCCAGTGCTTC. Its protein is CASSYSWARQETQCF.

There are many counts of this clonotype. The V call is TRBV18, the J call TRBJ2-1; TRBD2 aligns across 8 bases. J was trimmed by 2 bases and V by 3 bases; bases with no gene match: 3. The V gene's germline CDR1 is KGHSH and CDR2 LQKENI. This CDR3 has 15 residues. The CDR3 sequence is CASSPGGGTYNEQFF. CDR3 in DNA: TGTGCCAGCTCACCCGGGGGGGGGACCTACAATGAGCAGTTCTTC.

There are many counts of this clonotype. The genes are TRBV5-6 and TRBJ1-4; possibly TRBD1 for D (5 bases). Deletions cut 4 bases from V and 6 bases from J, with 16 bases between. CDR3 length equals 15 residues. The germline V gene has CDR1 SGHDT and CDR2 YYEEEE. CDR3 sequence: CASSTGQRKDEKLFF. CDR3 sequence (DNA): TGTGCCAGCAGCACCGGACAACGCAAGGATGAAAAACTGTTTTTT.

This clonotype was counted only a few times. Given a much more abundant clone one base away, this may be a read error. This CDR3 is CASSSDRVRTSPPHF. CDR3 in DNA: TGTGCCAGCAGCTCCGACAGGGTAAGGACCTCACCCCCCCACTTT. The chain combines TRBV9 with TRBJ1-6; TRBD1 matches 7 bases. This CDR3 contains 15 residues. Germline V gene sequence: CDR1 SGDLS, CDR2 YYNGEE.

V usage is TRBV11-2 and J usage is TRBJ2-2; the D gene could be TRBD1 or TRBD2 (5 bases each). The germline V gene encodes CDR1 SGHAT and CDR2 FQNNGV. The V end was cut by 5 bases, the J end by 6 bases, with 16 bases between. CDR3 length: 15 residues. The CDR3 DNA is TGTGCCAGCAGCCGACTCGGGACCTCGGCCGGGGAGCTGTTTTTT. Translating it yields CASSRLGTSAGELFF.

This clonotype was recorded many times. The rearrangement joins TRBV12-3 or TRBV12-4 to TRBJ2-2; D tentatively reads TRBD1 or TRBD2 (5 bases each). The CDR3 covers 13 residues. Trimming cost V 4 bases and J 6 bases, with 9 bases left between them. The CDR3 sequence is CASSYGDPGELFF. For the CDR3, the DNA is TGTGCCAGCAGTTACGGGGACCCCGGGGAGCTGTTTTTT.

V and J are TRBV11-3 and TRBJ1-5; D is ambiguous. Trimming cost V 3 bases and J 14 bases, with 23 bases left between them. The germline gives CDR1 SGHNT, CDR2 YENEEA. The CDR3 totals 15 residues. The chain's CDR3 is CASSFVDRRGYYEHF. The CDR3 DNA reads TGTGCCAGCAGCTTCGTGGACCGACGGGGATACTACGAGCATTTT.

This clonotype was counted many times. The rearrangement links TRBV4-3 to TRBJ2-1; TRBD1 is a possible D gene (6 bases). Trimming took 0 bases from V and 6 from J, leaving 12 bases between them. CDR1 and CDR2 from the germline V gene are LGHNA and YSLEER. This CDR3 has 15 residues. The CDR3 sequence is CASSQDGEQGNEQFF. Written as DNA, the CDR3 is TGCGCCAGCAGCCAAGATGGAGAACAGGGCAATGAGCAGTTCTTC.

Note on this clonotype: A much larger clone differs from this one at a single base, so this may be a read error. The chain joins TRBV20-1 to TRBJ2-1; maybe TRBD1 (5 bases). This CDR3 is built from 12 residues. The germline CDR1 and CDR2 sequences are DFQATT and SNEGSKA (reference sequence). CDR3 loop: CSAIDPDNEPFF. The CDR3 DNA sequence: TGCAGTGCCATTGACCCGGACAATGAGCCGTTCTTC.

This clonotype occurred many times. The chain couples TRBV9 to TRBJ2-1, with 9 nucleotides matching TRBD1. The CDR3 covers 13 residues. The germline gives CDR1 SGDLS, CDR2 YYNGEE. V gave up 8 bases and J gave up 7 bases; unmatched junction bases: 7. The CDR3 DNA reads as TGTGCCAGTGTGGGGACAGGGTCTAATGAGCAGTTCTTC. Its translation is CASVGTGSNEQFF.

Only a few counts were recorded for this clonotype. Since the CDR3 does not end with the conserved phenylalanine or tryptophan, this likely comes from a read error. CDR3 sequence (DNA): TGTGCCAGCAGCGGGGTTTCTGGGGCCAACGTCCTGACTCTC. The encoded protein is CASSGVSGANVLTL. This rearrangement joins TRBV7-9 to TRBJ2-6; D unclear. The germline CDR1 and CDR2 sequences are SEHNR and FQNEAQ (reference sequence). Trimming took 5 bases from V and 1 from J, leaving 6 bases between them. The CDR3 is 14 residues long.

This clonotype came up many times. CDR3 loop: CATKQGLAGELFF. CDR3 bases: TGTGCCACCAAACAGGGTTTGGCCGGGGAGCTGTTTTTT. The chain carries TRBV24-1 and TRBJ2-2, with a possible D match to TRBD1 (6 bases). Germline-derived CDR1 and CDR2 are KGHDR and SFDVKD. This CDR3 spans 13 amino acids. V was pared by 8 bases and J by 6 bases, with 12 bases between.

This clonotype was observed many times. The chain recombines TRBV12-3 or TRBV12-4 with TRBJ2-2; D uncertain. V dropped 4 bases and J dropped 2 bases, with 8 bases sitting between them. The CDR3 is 14 residues long. The CDR3 coding sequence is TGTGCCAGCAGTTATAAACTTAACACCGGGGAGCTGTTTTTT. Protein sequence: CASSYKLNTGELFF.

This clonotype was counted many times. The rearrangement links TRBV20-1 to TRBJ2-3, with D unclear. Per germline, CDR1 DFQATT and CDR2 SNEGSKA (reference sequence). The CDR3 totals 10 residues. The V end lost 5 bases, the J end lost 4 bases, and 4 bases lay between the germline ends. The CDR3: CSAGADTQYF. DNA for the CDR3: TGCAGTGCTGGGGCAGATACGCAGTATTTT.

This clonotype showed up many times. This sequence joins TRBV9 and TRBJ2-5, with a weak D call TRBD2 (6 bases). Trimming took 3 bases from V and 0 from J, leaving 15 bases between them. This CDR3 region has 16 residues. In germline, CDR1 is SGDLS, CDR2 YYNGEE. In DNA, the CDR3 is TGTGCCAGCAGCGCCAATAGCGGATTAGACCAAGAGACCCAGTACTTC. It translates to CASSANSGLDQETQYF.

This clonotype occurred many times. The chain uses TRBV4-1 and TRBJ2-1; perhaps TRBD1 as D (5 bases). CDR3 length equals 17 residues. From germline, CDR1 is MGHRA and CDR2 YSYEKL. The V end lost 1 base, the J end lost 7 bases, and 20 bases lay between the germline ends. The CDR3 is CASSQGTGHPLGNEQFF. As DNA, the CDR3 is TGCGCCAGCAGCCAAGGCACAGGACACCCGCTGGGGAATGAGCAGTTCTTC.

Concerning this clonotype: A read error is likely, as this CDR3 ends without the conserved phenylalanine or tryptophan. The chain links TRBV14 to TRBJ1-6; unclear D gene. Per the germline V gene, CDR1 is SGHDN and CDR2 is FVKESK. This CDR3 comprises 13 residues. V lost 2 bases, J lost 6 bases, and 5 bases lay in between. CDR3 nucleotides: TGTGCCAGCAGCCAAACGTGTAATTCACCCCTCCACTCT. Translated: CASSQTCNSPLHS.

This clonotype was counted once. The chain links TRBV29-1 to TRBJ2-7; the D is unclear. This CDR3 is built from 12 residues. Germline assignment: CDR1 SQVTM and CDR2 ANQGSEA. The V end lost 7 bases, the J end lost 3 bases, and 13 bases lay between the germline ends. The DNA of the CDR3 is TGCAGCGCGGCGGTTGGGTTCTACGAGCAGTACTTC. Amino acid sequence: CSAAVGFYEQYF.

This clonotype has more than one count but fewer than ten. This chain links TRBV15 with TRBJ1-1; D unclear. Germline CDR1 reads LNHNV; CDR2 reads YYDKDF (reference sequence). V dropped 4 bases and J dropped 0 bases, with 18 bases sitting between them. This CDR3 spans 17 amino acids. The CDR3 reads CATSTDALIRMNTEAFF. The CDR3, as DNA: TGTGCCACCAGCACCGACGCCCTTATTCGCATGAACACTGAAGCTTTCTTT.

This clonotype was seen only once. The chain is built from TRBV25-1 and TRBJ1-6; 11 bases are shared with TRBD1. The CDR3 consists of 15 residues. V shed 6 bases and J 19 bases; nucleotides not matched to a gene: 17. Per germline, CDR1 MGHDK and CDR2 SYGVNS. CDR3 amino acids: CASRDRTGGKSPPHF. CDR3 nucleotides: TGTGCCAGCAGAGACCGGACAGGGGGCAAGTCACCCCCTCACTTT.

Remarks on this clonotype: The junction differs from germline at one of its ends, possibly a read error. The V and J genes are TRBV5-4 and TRBJ2-3, with a possible D match to TRBD2 (5 bases). Per the germline V gene, CDR1 is SGHNT and CDR2 is YYREEE (reference sequence). The CDR3 is made up of 12 amino acids. CDR3 amino acids: CASSFGKDAQYF. The CDR3 DNA is TGTGCCAGTAGCTTCGGGAAAGATGCGCAGTATTTT. The full variable domain, with the rest looked up from reference TRBV5-4 and TRBJ2-3, is ETGVTQSPTHLIKTRGQQVTLRCSSQSGHNTVSWYQQALGQGPQFIFQYYREEENGRGNFPPRFSGLQFPNYSSELNVNALELDDSALYLCASSFGKDAQYFGPGTRLTVL.

To note about this clonotype: This may be a read error: a much more frequent sequence differs by one nucleotide. This likely comes from a read error, as the CDR3 has no conserved phenylalanine or tryptophan at its end. J is TRBJ2-1 and V is TRBV9; D is undetermined. The CDR3 has 13 amino acids. V dropped 3 bases and J dropped 3 bases, with 7 bases sitting between them. Germline V lookup: CDR1 SGDLS, CDR2 YYNGEE. The CDR3 sequence: CASSAYYYNEQFS. The CDR3 DNA follows: TGTGCCAGCAGCGCGTACTACTACAATGAGCAGTTCTCC.

This clonotype was seen repeatedly, ten times or more. This rearrangement joins TRBV20-1 to TRBJ2-2; D possibly corresponds to TRBD1 (6 bases). The V gene lost 8 bases and the J gene lost 2 bases, with 21 bases spanning the gap. This CDR3 has 16 residues. Germline loops: CDR1 DFQATT, CDR2 SNEGSKA (reference sequence). This CDR3 reads CSTTIYRTANTGELFF. The CDR3 nucleotides read TGCAGTACCACCATTTATCGGACAGCAAACACCGGGGAGCTGTTTTTT.

CDR3 nucleotide sequence: TGTGCCAGCAGTCCCCGGGACCCTAAGGGTGGGGAGCTGTTTTTT. Protein: CASSPRDPKGGELFF. The chain recombines TRBV6-5 with TRBJ2-2; either TRBD1 or TRBD2 may fit D (5 bases each). CDR1 and CDR2 from the germline V gene are MNHEY and SVGAGI. Trimming left V 5 bases short and J 8 bases short, with 18 bases between. The CDR3 consists of 15 residues.

This clonotype was detected ten times or more. The chain is built from TRBV20-1 and TRBJ2-1; no reliable D call. Germline CDR1 is DFQATT and CDR2 is SNEGSKA (reference sequence). V lost 4 bases and J lost 6, with 7 bases in between. The CDR3 covers 11 residues. The DNA for the CDR3 is TGCAGTGCTAAACAGCTCAATGAGCAGTTCTTC. This codes for CSAKQLNEQFF.

This clonotype was detected many times. V gene TRBV9 combines with J gene TRBJ1-3; D ambiguous. The CDR3 sequence is 16 residues long. The germline gives CDR1 SGDLS, CDR2 YYNGEE. V was trimmed by 0 bases and J by 0 bases, leaving 10 bases between them. CDR3 coding DNA: TGTGCCAGCAGCGTAGAGGCGGTCCCCTCTGGAAACACCATATATTTT. Its protein product is CASSVEAVPSGNTIYF.

The table lists this clonotype with many counts. This sequence joins TRBV2 and TRBJ1-2; D is ambiguous. This CDR3 spans 15 amino acids. Germline loops: CDR1 SNHLY, CDR2 FYNNEI. V shed 3 bases and J shed 4 bases, with 15 bases lying between them. The CDR3, as DNA: TGTGCCAGCAGTGAGGGAAGGGCCCGGGGCTATGGCTACACCTTC. Translated: CASSEGRARGYGYTF.